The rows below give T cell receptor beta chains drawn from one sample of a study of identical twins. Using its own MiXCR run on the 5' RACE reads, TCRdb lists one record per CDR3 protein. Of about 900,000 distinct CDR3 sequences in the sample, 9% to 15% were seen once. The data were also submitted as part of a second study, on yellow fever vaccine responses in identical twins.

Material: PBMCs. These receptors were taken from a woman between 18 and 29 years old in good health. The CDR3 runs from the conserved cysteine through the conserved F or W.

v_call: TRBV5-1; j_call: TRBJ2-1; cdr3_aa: CASSLAAYPSYNEQFF
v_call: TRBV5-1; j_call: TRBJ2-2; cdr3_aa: CASSLGRSTGELFF
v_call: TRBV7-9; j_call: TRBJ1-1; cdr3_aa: CASSPRTILRTEAFF
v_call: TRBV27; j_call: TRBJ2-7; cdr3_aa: CASSLTGNTYDGQYF
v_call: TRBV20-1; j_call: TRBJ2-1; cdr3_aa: CSANWDRSFYNEQFF
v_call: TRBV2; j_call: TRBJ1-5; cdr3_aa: CASSRGESANQPQHF
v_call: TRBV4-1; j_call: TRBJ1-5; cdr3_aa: CASSQVAGQPQHF
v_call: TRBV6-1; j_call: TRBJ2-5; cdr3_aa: CASSELAYQETQYF
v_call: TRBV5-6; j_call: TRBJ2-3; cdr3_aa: CASSFARDTQYF
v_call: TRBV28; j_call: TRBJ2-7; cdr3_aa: CASRGRLASYEQYF
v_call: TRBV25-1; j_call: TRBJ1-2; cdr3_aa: CASRAGVYGYTF
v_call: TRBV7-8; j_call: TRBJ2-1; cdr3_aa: CASSPTGSRREQFF
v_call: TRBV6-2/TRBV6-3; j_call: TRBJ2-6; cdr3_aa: CASKSSGANVLTF
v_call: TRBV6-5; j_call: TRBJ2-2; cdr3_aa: CASSYFSGGGELFF
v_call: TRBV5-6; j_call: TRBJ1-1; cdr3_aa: CASSLRFGGNTEAFF
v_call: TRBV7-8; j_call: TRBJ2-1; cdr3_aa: CASSTRTGGRGNEQFF
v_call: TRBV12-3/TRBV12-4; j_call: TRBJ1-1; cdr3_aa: CASAMNTEAFF
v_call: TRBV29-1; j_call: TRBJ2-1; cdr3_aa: CSVYGTSSNEQFF
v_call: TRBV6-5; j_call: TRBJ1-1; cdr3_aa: CASSYATLAEAFF
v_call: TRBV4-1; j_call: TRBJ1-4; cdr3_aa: CASSQVSGLTNEKLFF
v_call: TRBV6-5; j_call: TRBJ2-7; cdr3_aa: CASSYSTDRRSSYEQYF
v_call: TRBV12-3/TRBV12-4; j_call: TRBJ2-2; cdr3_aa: CASSWTGTTGELFF
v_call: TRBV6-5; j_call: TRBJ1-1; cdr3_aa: CASVWGQMNTEAFF
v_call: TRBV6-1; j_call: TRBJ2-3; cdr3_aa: CASSERGARSTDTQYF
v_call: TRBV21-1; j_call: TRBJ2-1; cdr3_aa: CAREGRGHEQFF
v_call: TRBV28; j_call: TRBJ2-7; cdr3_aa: CASSFVGEGSYEQYF
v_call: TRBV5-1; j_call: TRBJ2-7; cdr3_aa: CASSSTGLAGAFGEQYF
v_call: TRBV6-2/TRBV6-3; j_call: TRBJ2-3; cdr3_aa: CASDSSLDRGKIYWTDTQYF
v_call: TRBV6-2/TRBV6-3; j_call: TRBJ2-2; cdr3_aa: CASSYFDSTGELFF
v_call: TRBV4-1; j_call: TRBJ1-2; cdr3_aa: CASSQDLPGPTYGYTF
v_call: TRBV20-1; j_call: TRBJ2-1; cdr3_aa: CSARPMLSGTYNEQFF
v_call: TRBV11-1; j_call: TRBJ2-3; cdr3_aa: CASSSHDRAQGGTDTQYF
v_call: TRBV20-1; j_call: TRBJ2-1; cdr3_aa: CSARQASGNYNEQFF
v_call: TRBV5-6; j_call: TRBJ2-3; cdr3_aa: CASSRRTGRTDTQYF
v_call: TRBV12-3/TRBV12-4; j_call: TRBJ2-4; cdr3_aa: CASNLSGGRNIQYF
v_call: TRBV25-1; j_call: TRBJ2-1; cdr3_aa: CASSSQPRTVNNEQFF
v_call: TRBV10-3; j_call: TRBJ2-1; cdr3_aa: CAIRPGTSENEQFF
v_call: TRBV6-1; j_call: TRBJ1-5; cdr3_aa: CASSAPGSQPQHF
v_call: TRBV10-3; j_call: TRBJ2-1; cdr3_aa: CAISDAMAGGSRPYNEQFF
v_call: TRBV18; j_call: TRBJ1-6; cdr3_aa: CASSTTKSNSPLHF
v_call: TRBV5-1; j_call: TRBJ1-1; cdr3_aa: CASWDGLNTEAFF
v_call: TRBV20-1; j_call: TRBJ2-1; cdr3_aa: CSARDYVHNEQFF
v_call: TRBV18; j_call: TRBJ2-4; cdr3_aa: CASSPPGGGAAKNIQYF
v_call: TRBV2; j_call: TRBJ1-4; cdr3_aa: CASSSRALGEKLFF
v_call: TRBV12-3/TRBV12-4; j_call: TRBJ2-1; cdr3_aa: CASSLSRKEQFF
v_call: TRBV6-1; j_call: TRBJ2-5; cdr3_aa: CASRGGSGGETQYF
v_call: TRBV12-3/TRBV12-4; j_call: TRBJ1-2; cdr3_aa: CASSTTGGGYTF
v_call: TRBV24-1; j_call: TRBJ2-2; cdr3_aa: CATSESGRGGTGELFF
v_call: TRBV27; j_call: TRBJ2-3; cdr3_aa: CASTKLGTADTDTQYF
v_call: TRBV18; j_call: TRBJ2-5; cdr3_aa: CASSPRDSQETQYF
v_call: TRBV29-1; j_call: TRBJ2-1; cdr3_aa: CSVEERPGGSEQFF
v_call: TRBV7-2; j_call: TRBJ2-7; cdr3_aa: CASSTRTTSYEQYF
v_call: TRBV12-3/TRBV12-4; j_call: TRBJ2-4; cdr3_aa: CASSPQGVAKNIQYF
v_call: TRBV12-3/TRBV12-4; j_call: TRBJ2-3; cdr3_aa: CASQSPELDTQYF
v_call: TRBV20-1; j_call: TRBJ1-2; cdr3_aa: CSATGAGYGYTF
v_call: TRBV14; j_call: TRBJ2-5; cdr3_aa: CASSQGGSGIQETQYF
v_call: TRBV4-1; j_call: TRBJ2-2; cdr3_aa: CASRPGTGTGELFF